These T cell receptor beta chains were read from a single sample in a study of blood T cell repertoires in COVID-19. Here immunoSEQ multiplex PCR was the method, and the copy in TCRdb shows in-frame clones only, minus some. The sample has roughly 360,000 clones, around 89% seen once; the top ten hold over 0.9%. Sequencing used PBMCs or T cells enriched from blood (not recorded which). These receptors were taken from a woman in her twenties or thirties with acute COVID-19. The CDR3 runs from the conserved cysteine through the conserved F or W. The order of the fields is V gene, D gene, J gene, clone size, CDR3 DNA, CDR3 protein. A D gene is named only where the DNA matches it firmly. The listing skips clone size in some rows; elsewhere it reads once, few, many or a size class.

V gene: TRBV29-1; D gene: .; J gene: TRBJ1-1; clone size: .; CDR3 DNA: TGCAGCGTCCCCACGGCGGGGCTTGGAGCTTTCTTT; CDR3 protein: CSVPTAGLGAFF
V gene: TRBV13; D gene: .; J gene: TRBJ1-1; clone size: .; CDR3 DNA: TGTGCCAGCAGCCATCCTCCCGGCGGGAAGAACACTGAAGCTTTCTTT; CDR3 protein: CASSHPPGGKNTEAFF
V gene: TRBV19; D gene: TRBD1; J gene: TRBJ1-1; clone size: .; CDR3 DNA: TGTGCCAGTGGACAGGGGAGCACTGAAGCTTTCTTT; CDR3 protein: CASGQGSTEAFF
V gene: TRBV18; D gene: TRBD1; J gene: TRBJ2-1; clone size: .; CDR3 DNA: TGTGCCAGCTCACCGGGACAGGTCGAAAATGAGCAGTTCTTC; CDR3 protein: CASSPGQVENEQFF
V gene: TRBV6-2/TRBV6-3; D gene: .; J gene: TRBJ1-5; clone size: .; CDR3 DNA: TGTGCCAGCAGTTTCCGAGGAGGAGGCAATCAGCCCCAGCATTTT; CDR3 protein: CASSFRGGGNQPQHF
V gene: TRBV21-1; D gene: .; J gene: TRBJ1-5; clone size: .; CDR3 DNA: TGTGCCAGCAGCAAGGGGGGGCGACGGAGGGATAGCAATCAGCCCCAGCATTTT; CDR3 protein: CASSKGGRRRDSNQPQHF
V gene: TRBV9; D gene: TRBD1; J gene: TRBJ1-5; clone size: .; CDR3 DNA: TGTGCCAGCAGCGTACCTTCCGGGACAGGGGGCAATCAGCCCCAGCATTTT; CDR3 protein: CASSVPSGTGGNQPQHF
V gene: TRBV7-3; D gene: TRBD2; J gene: TRBJ2-7; clone size: .; CDR3 DNA: TGTGCCAGCAGCTACATTAGCCGGGGGGGCTCCTACGAGCAGTACTTC; CDR3 protein: CASSYISRGGSYEQYF
V gene: TRBV30; D gene: TRBD2; J gene: TRBJ2-1; clone size: .; CDR3 DNA: TGTGCCTGGAGAAAGAGCGGGGGGGCCATCAATGAGCAGTTCTTC; CDR3 protein: CAWRKSGGAINEQFF
V gene: TRBV5-1; D gene: .; J gene: TRBJ2-7; clone size: .; CDR3 DNA: TGCGCCAGCAGCTTGGAGAGAACACAGGGAATTTTGGGCGAGCAGTACTTC; CDR3 protein: CASSLERTQGILGEQYF
V gene: TRBV19; D gene: TRBD1; J gene: TRBJ2-3; clone size: once; CDR3 DNA: TGTGCCAGTAGTAAACCCGGGACAGGGATCTGGGAAGATACGCAGTATTTT; CDR3 protein: CASSKPGTGIWEDTQYF
V gene: TRBV6-1; D gene: .; J gene: TRBJ2-2; clone size: .; CDR3 DNA: TGTGCCAGCAGTGCGAGGCCGACAGTAGCCACCGGGGAGCTGTTTTTT; CDR3 protein: CASSARPTVATGELFF